This T cell receptor (beta chain) stems from a study of blood T cell repertoires in COVID-19. About the study: The samples span acute and convalescent COVID-19 from the United States, Italy and Spain. Sources were T cells, B-cell-depleted T cells, or PBMCs; the material itself was cDNA or gDNA.

Original handling: Amplifying reference gene primers gave estimates of nucleated cell counts. Produced via immunoSEQ multiplex PCR; TCRdb's table is partial and in-frame only. The V and J calls and clone size come from that table; D and trimming were worked out from the DNA. Counted here are around 100,000 clones, 80% to 85% occurring once; the ten biggest clones make up less than 2%. This clone was seen more than once but under ten times. Sequenced: peripheral blood. The origin of this receptor is a man between 70 and 80 years old with active or convalescent COVID-19.

The CDR3 DNA reads TGCGCCAGCAGTCAATCAGAAGGGGGCGTTCAGCCCCAGCATTTT. It specifies CASSQSEGGVQPQHF. The chain employs TRBV23-1 and TRBJ1-5; 7 bases are shared with TRBD1. TRBV23-1 is noted as an ORF with a role that remains uncertain. Trimming removed 0 bases from V and 6 bases from J; junction bases left unmatched: 5. The CDR3 sequence is 15 residues long.